This entry lists 21 T cell receptor beta chains sequenced from one sample in a study of T cell responses to AZD1222 COVID-19 vaccine. Profiling relied on immunoSEQ multiplex PCR, and the TCRdb table lists in-frame clones only, not all of them. This sample has 85,000 or so clones; 75% to 95% occur once, and the top ten carry roughly 11%. Sequenced here: peripheral blood, sampled 28 days after the second AZD1222 dose. The receptor source for this set is an adult who received the AZD1222 COVID-19 vaccine.

This clone occurred a few times. The V and J genes are TRBV5-1 and TRBJ2-7; 14 bases align to TRBD2. The trim removed 4 bases at V and 0 bases at J, leaving 6 bases unmatched. Germline CDR1 SGHRS, CDR2 YFSETQ. There are 17 residues in the CDR3. This CDR3 is CASSPRTSGGSSYEQYF. DNA for the CDR3: TGCGCCAGCAGCCCGAGGACTAGCGGGGGGAGCTCCTACGAGCAGTACTTC.

The V gene is TRBV2, the J gene TRBJ2-7, with a weak D call TRBD2 (5 bases). V was clipped by 7 bases and J by 9 bases, with 13 bases between them. CDR1 is SNHLY, CDR2 FYNNEI, per germline. The CDR3 contains 11 residues. The CDR3 DNA sequence: TGTGCCAGCAAGGAGGAGACTCTGCAGTACTTC. This encodes CASKEETLQYF.

J is TRBJ1-2 and V is TRBV11-2; D is undetermined. Looked up from germline, CDR1 is SGHAT and CDR2 is FQNNGV. CDR3 length: 13 amino acids. Trimming took off 5 bases at V and 8 bases at J, with 15 bases between the two ends. The CDR3 DNA reads as TGTGCCAGCAGCGGTGGAAGTGCCGCAGGCTACACCTTC. Translation gives CASSGGSAAGYTF.

This clone appeared once. The chain combines TRBV19 with TRBJ1-1; D is uncertain. Trimming pared 3 bases from V and 1 base from J, leaving 12 bases between. There are 15 residues in the CDR3. Germline loops: CDR1 LNHDA, CDR2 SQIVND (reference sequence). The CDR3 bases are TGTGCCAGTAGTATCCTCCCCCGGGGGAACACTGAAGCTTTCTTT. Its translation: CASSILPRGNTEAFF.

The count of this clone is one. V gene TRBV28 combines with J gene TRBJ2-1; D remains ambiguous. Germline CDR1 and CDR2: MDHEN and SYDVKM. The CDR3 is 11 residues long. Trimming took 3 bases from V and 4 from J, leaving 1 base between them. CDR3 sequence: CASSFYNEQFF. In nucleotides, the CDR3 is TGTGCCAGCAGTTTTTACAATGAGCAGTTCTTC.

V and J are TRBV28 and TRBJ1-6, with D unclear. From germline, CDR1 is MDHEN and CDR2 SYDVKM. This CDR3 region has 14 residues. The V gene lost 2 bases and the J gene lost 6 bases, with 8 bases spanning the gap. The CDR3 region is CASSLRQFNSPLHF. The CDR3 nucleotides read TGTGCCAGCAGTTTAAGGCAGTTTAATTCACCCCTCCACTTT.

The J gene is TRBJ1-5, the V gene TRBV2; no clear D gene. The germline V and J ends were trimmed by 5 bases and 0 bases, with 5 bases remaining between them. The germline V gene has CDR1 SNHLY and CDR2 FYNNEI. This CDR3 comprises 13 residues. The CDR3 loop reads CASSKLSNQPQHF. DNA for the CDR3: TGTGCCAGCAGTAAGCTTAGCAATCAGCCCCAGCATTTT. Looking up the rest from reference TRBV2 and TRBJ1-5 gives the full variable domain: EPEVTQTPSHQVTQMGQEVILRCVPISNHLYFYWYRQILGQKVEFLVSFYNNEISEKSEIFDDQFSVERPDGSNFTLKIRSTKLEDSAMYFCASSKLSNQPQHFGDGTRLSIL.

This rearrangement joins TRBV18 to TRBJ1-2; no firm D call. Germline V gene lookup returns CDR1 KGHSH and CDR2 LQKENI. CDR3 length: 13 residues. The V and J ends lost 5 bases and 3 bases respectively, with 10 bases between them. In DNA, the CDR3 is TGTGCCAGCTCAGTTGACGGGGACTATGGCTACACCTTC. Translating it yields CASSVDGDYGYTF.

The rearrangement joins TRBV10-1 to TRBJ2-1, with TRBD2 matching 11 bases. Germline CDR1 is WNHNN and CDR2 is SYGVQD (reference sequence). V lost 7 bases and J lost 4; bases outside the gene matches: 9. The CDR3 contains 16 residues. CDR3 in DNA: TGCGCCAGCAAGAAGGAGACTAGCGGGACATACAATGAGCAGTTCTTC. Translating gives CASKKETSGTYNEQFF.

This chain uses TRBV11-2 with TRBJ1-4; maybe TRBD1 (6 bases). V dropped 4 bases and J dropped 0 bases, with 15 bases sitting between them. In germline, CDR1 is SGHAT, CDR2 FQNNGV. CDR3 length equals 17 residues. CDR3 DNA sequence: TGTGCCAGCAGCTCCCGGGACATCCTTGCAACTAATGAAAAACTGTTTTTT. It specifies CASSSRDILATNEKLFF. Together with reference TRBV11-2 and TRBJ1-4, the CDR3 gives the full variable domain: EAGVAQSPRYKIIEKRQSVAFWCNPISGHATLYWYQQILGQGPKLLIQFQNNGVVDDSQLPKDRFSAERLKGVDSTLKIQPAKLEDSAVYLCASSSRDILATNEKLFFGSGTQLSVL.

The chain has TRBV3-1 (or the pseudogene TRBV3-2) and TRBJ1-2; 8 nucleotides line up with TRBD1. The CDR3 totals 14 residues. The ends lost 4 bases at V and 7 bases at J; junction bases unmatched: 8. Per germline, CDR1 LGHDT and CDR2 YNNKEL (reference sequence). The CDR3 DNA reads TGTGCCAGCAGCCTTCGGACAGGGAAAGGTGGCTACACCTTC. Translated, it gives CASSLRTGKGGYTF.

The chain carries TRBV3-1 (or the pseudogene TRBV3-2) and TRBJ1-4; TRBD1 might be the D (6 bases). In germline, CDR1 is LGHDT, CDR2 YNNKEL (reference sequence). Trimming cost V 5 bases and J 8 bases, with 12 bases left between them. This CDR3 contains 13 residues. CDR3 sequence reads: CASSARTVEKLFF. CDR3 nucleotide sequence: TGTGCCAGCAGCGCCCGGACAGTAGAAAAACTGTTTTTT.

The J gene is TRBJ1-1, the V gene TRBV27, with no clear D. This CDR3 spans 16 amino acids. From germline, CDR1 is MNHEY and CDR2 SMNVEV (reference sequence). V gave up 1 base and J gave up 6 bases, with 18 bases separating them. CDR3 sequence: CASSLLARLSNAEAFF. The CDR3 DNA follows: TGTGCCAGCAGTTTATTGGCCAGGTTGAGTAATGCTGAAGCTTTCTTT.

This clone was observed once. This rearrangement joins TRBV7-2 to TRBJ1-6; D is undetermined. Germline V CDR1 and CDR2: SGHTA, FQGNSA. The V end lost 3 bases, the J end lost 10 bases, and 10 bases lay between the germline ends. This CDR3 comprises 13 residues. CDR3 residues: CASSLGVPSPLHF. As DNA, the CDR3 is TGTGCCAGCAGCTTGGGTGTACCATCACCCCTCCACTTT.

The rearrangement joins TRBV15 to TRBJ2-5; D gene uncertain. This CDR3 spans 12 amino acids. In germline, CDR1 is LNHNV, CDR2 YYDKDF (reference sequence). Deletions cut 1 base from V and 4 bases from J, with 4 bases between. CDR3 coding DNA: TGTGCCACCAGCAGAGTTCGAGAGACCCAGTACTTC. Translation gives CATSRVRETQYF. Filled out from reference TRBV15 and TRBJ2-5, the complete variable domain reads DAMVIQNPRYQVTQFGKPVTLSCSQTLNHNVMYWYQQKSSQAPKLLFHYYDKDFNNEADTPDNFQSRRPNTSFCFLDIRSPGLGDTAMYLCATSRVRETQYFGPGTRLLVL.

V and J are TRBV30 and TRBJ2-2; D call uncertain. Germline CDR1 GTSNPN, CDR2 SVGIG (reference sequence). The CDR3 runs 11 residues. The CDR3 reads CAFQHTGELFF. The CDR3 DNA follows: TGTGCTTTTCAGCACACCGGGGAGCTGTTTTTT.

The rearrangement joins TRBV27 to TRBJ2-1; D possibly corresponds to TRBD2 (6 bases). CDR3 size: 17 residues. Trimming cost V 2 bases and J 5 bases, with 19 bases left between them. The germline CDR1 and CDR2 sequences are MNHEY and SMNVEV (reference sequence). In DNA form, the CDR3 reads TGTGCCAGCAGTTTAGGGCGGGACTTCAGAGGTGACAATGAGCAGTTCTTC. As protein: CASSLGRDFRGDNEQFF.

The chain is built from TRBV19 and TRBJ1-4; a possible D gene is TRBD1 (6 bases). This CDR3 region has 16 residues. Germline CDR1 is LNHDA and CDR2 is SQIVND (reference sequence). The V end lost 5 bases, the J end lost 7 bases, and 20 bases lay between the germline ends. CDR3 amino acids: CASSPTVGGQGEKLFF. Here the CDR3 DNA reads TGTGCCAGTAGTCCGACAGTCGGGGGGCAGGGTGAAAAACTGTTTTTT.

This chain uses TRBV19 with TRBJ2-7, with D unresolved. Germline V gene data show CDR1 as LNHDA and CDR2 as SQIVND (reference sequence). The V end was cut by 5 bases, the J end by 2 bases, with 10 bases between. This CDR3 is 13 amino acids long. The CDR3 spells CASSVGPAYEQYF. The CDR3 DNA sequence: TGTGCCAGTAGTGTTGGGCCCGCCTACGAGCAGTACTTC.

This clone came up once. The rearrangement links TRBV19 to TRBJ2-3; no definite D call. Germline values: CDR1 LNHDA, CDR2 SQIVND (reference sequence). The CDR3 spans 13 residues. V shed 4 bases and J shed 2 bases, with 7 bases lying between them. The CDR3 is CASSTSLTDTQYF. DNA of the CDR3: TGTGCCAGTAGTACCTCCCTCACAGATACGCAGTATTTT.

The rearrangement uses TRBV9 and TRBJ2-1, with 7 bases fitting TRBD2. This CDR3 is 15 amino acids long. Germline trimming cut 4 bases from V and 2 bases from J; bases unmatched to any gene: 6. Germline CDR1 is SGDLS and CDR2 is YYNGEE. The CDR3 here is CASSPEGLAYNEQFF. In DNA form, the CDR3 reads TGTGCCAGCAGCCCAGAAGGACTAGCCTACAATGAGCAGTTCTTC.